The rows below give T cell receptor beta chains drawn from one sample of a study of cytomegalovirus exposure and HLA in healthy donors. TCRdb keeps only in-frame clones here, not all; method: immunoSEQ multiplex PCR. The repertoire holds approximately 300,000 clones, with 75% to 90% as singletons. The material sequenced was PBMCs. These receptors were collected from a woman in her 30s in good health and CMV-seropositive. Each CDR3 is given with its conserved first and last residue. The D gene is left open where the match is weak. Where a row states a size, it is once, few, many or the class of an expanded clone; other rows omit it.

size: .
V: TRBV7-7
D: TRBD2
J: TRBJ2-5
CDR3: CASSASTGGFGTQYF
DNA: TGTGCCAGCAGCGCTAGCACGGGGGGGTTCGGGACCCAGTACTTC

size: .
V: TRBV29-1
D: TRBD1
J: TRBJ1-1
CDR3: CSVELRTGNTEAFF
DNA: TGCAGCGTTGAACTTAGGACAGGGAACACTGAAGCTTTCTTT

size: .
V: TRBV29-1
D: .
J: TRBJ2-7
CDR3: CSVGVSYEQYF
DNA: TGCAGCGTAGGGGTCTCCTACGAGCAGTACTTC

size: .
V: TRBV9
D: .
J: TRBJ1-1
CDR3: CASSVAGVNTEAFF
DNA: TGTGCCAGCAGCGTAGCTGGGGTGAACACTGAAGCTTTCTTT

size: .
V: TRBV15
D: TRBD1
J: TRBJ2-7
CDR3: CATSRDRGKVYEQYF
DNA: TGTGCCACCAGCAGGGACAGGGGTAAGGTGTACGAGCAGTACTTC

size: .
V: TRBV7-9
D: .
J: TRBJ2-3
CDR3: CASSLLVRATDTQYF
DNA: TGTGCCAGCAGCTTATTGGTCAGGGCCACAGATACGCAGTATTTT

size: .
V: TRBV30
D: .
J: TRBJ1-1
CDR3: CAWSLERTEAFF
DNA: TGTGCCTGGAGCTTGGAAAGGACTGAAGCTTTCTTT

size: .
V: TRBV5-6
D: TRBD1
J: TRBJ2-7
CDR3: CASRRTGGSYEQYF
DNA: TGTGCCAGCAGAAGGACAGGGGGTTCGTACGAGCAGTACTTC

size: once
V: TRBV19
D: .
J: TRBJ1-5
CDR3: CASSIVSGPNQPQHF
DNA: TGTGCCAGTAGTATTGTGTCAGGCCCCAATCAGCCCCAGCATTTT

size: .
V: TRBV10-1
D: TRBD2
J: TRBJ2-3
CDR3: CASSELTSGLTRGNTQYF
DNA: TGCGCCAGCAGTGAGTTGACTAGCGGATTGACGCGGGGGAATACGCAGTATTTT

size: .
V: TRBV4-1
D: .
J: TRBJ1-2
CDR3: CASSQDRPGTTTQANYGYTF
DNA: TGCGCCAGCAGCCAAGATCGTCCCGGGACTACTACCCAAGCTAACTATGGCTACACCTTC

size: .
V: TRBV5-1
D: .
J: TRBJ2-5
CDR3: CASSLRGQGGETQYF
DNA: TGCGCCAGCAGCTTGCGGGGCCAAGGGGGGGAGACCCAGTACTTC

size: .
V: TRBV6-1
D: .
J: TRBJ2-2
CDR3: CASSERRGYGELFF
DNA: TGTGCCAGCAGTGAAAGGCGGGGTTACGGGGAGCTGTTTTTT

size: .
V: TRBV6-5
D: .
J: TRBJ1-2
CDR3: CASSYTLGQGDDGYTF
DNA: TGTGCCAGCAGTTACACCTTGGGGCAGGGTGACGATGGCTACACCTTC

size: few
V: TRBV5-1
D: TRBD1
J: TRBJ1-6
CDR3: CASSLTGQGGSSPLHF
DNA: TGCGCCAGCAGCTTGACAGGACAGGGAGGCAGTTCACCCCTCCACTTT

size: .
V: TRBV7-8
D: .
J: TRBJ2-5
CDR3: CASSFKQGNLLGGQETQYF
DNA: TGTGCCAGCAGCTTCAAACAGGGTAACCTACTAGGGGGGCAAGAGACCCAGTACTTC

size: .
V: TRBV10-3
D: .
J: TRBJ1-6
CDR3: CAISAGKNNSPLHF
DNA: TGTGCCATCAGTGCCGGTAAAAATAATTCACCCCTCCACTTT

size: once
V: TRBV2
D: TRBD2
J: TRBJ2-2
CDR3: CASSATSGTSEEGFF
DNA: TGTGCCAGCAGTGCGACTAGCGGGACCTCGGAGGAGGGGTTTTTT

size: .
V: TRBV14
D: .
J: TRBJ1-1
CDR3: CASSQDQRYTEAFF
DNA: TGTGCCAGCAGCCAAGATCAGAGGTACACTGAAGCTTTCTTT

size: .
V: TRBV10-3
D: .
J: TRBJ2-1
CDR3: CAISESLTVDEQFF
DNA: TGTGCCATCAGTGAGTCGTTAACGGTCGATGAGCAGTTCTTC

size: .
V: TRBV4-1
D: .
J: TRBJ1-5
CDR3: CASSQDGTSNQPQHF
DNA: TGCGCCAGCAGCCAAGACGGGACTAGCAATCAGCCCCAGCATTTT

size: .
V: TRBV19
D: TRBD1
J: TRBJ2-6
CDR3: CASSPQAGGFTGANVLTF
DNA: TGTGCCAGTAGTCCCCAGGCAGGGGGCTTTACTGGGGCCAACGTCCTGACTTTC

size: .
V: TRBV28
D: TRBD1
J: TRBJ2-6
CDR3: CASSRGQGKEGGSGANVLTF
DNA: TGTGCCAGCAGTAGGGGACAGGGGAAAGAGGGGGGCTCTGGGGCCAACGTCCTGACTTTC

size: .
V: TRBV5-4
D: TRBD1
J: TRBJ1-2
CDR3: CASSFRQGDGYTF
DNA: TGTGCCAGCAGCTTCAGACAGGGGGATGGCTACACCTTC

size: .
V: TRBV7-8
D: .
J: TRBJ1-4
CDR3: CASSLANSHNEKLFF
DNA: TGTGCCAGCAGCTTAGCGAACAGCCACAATGAAAAACTGTTTTTT

size: once
V: TRBV2
D: .
J: TRBJ2-1
CDR3: CASSDSGFGSGEHEQFF
DNA: TGTGCCAGCAGTGACTCGGGGTTCGGCTCTGGGGAACATGAGCAGTTCTTC

size: .
V: TRBV20-1
D: TRBD1
J: TRBJ1-4
CDR3: CSARATGGLLF
DNA: TGCAGTGCTAGAGCAACAGGGGGATTGCTTTTT

size: .
V: TRBV7-3
D: .
J: TRBJ2-1
CDR3: CASSPPLGEQFF
DNA: TGTGCCAGCAGCCCGCCATTGGGTGAGCAGTTCTTC

size: .
V: TRBV18
D: TRBD2
J: TRBJ2-1
CDR3: CASSPTRLAANNEQFF
DNA: TGTGCCAGCTCACCAACTAGACTAGCGGCGAACAATGAGCAGTTCTTC

size: few
V: TRBV7-2
D: TRBD1
J: TRBJ2-7
CDR3: CASSSRTGGTYEQYF
DNA: TGTGCCAGCAGCTCCCGGACAGGGGGAACCTACGAGCAGTACTTC

size: .
V: TRBV5-1
D: .
J: TRBJ2-7
CDR3: CASSLAPGLEQYF
DNA: TGCGCCAGCAGCTTGGCCCCAGGGCTCGAGCAGTACTTC

size: .
V: TRBV7-9
D: TRBD1
J: TRBJ1-1
CDR3: CASSSGQGMDTEAFF
DNA: TGTGCCAGCAGCTCAGGACAGGGGATGGACACTGAAGCTTTCTTT

size: .
V: TRBV27
D: .
J: TRBJ2-7
CDR3: CASSPQFAGGPSYEQYF
DNA: TGTGCCAGCAGTCCCCAGTTCGCCGGGGGGCCTTCCTACGAGCAGTACTTC

size: .
V: TRBV25-1
D: .
J: TRBJ1-1
CDR3: CASSEFTEAFF
DNA: TGTGCCAGCAGTGAATTTACTGAAGCTTTCTTT

size: .
V: TRBV5-1
D: .
J: TRBJ2-3
CDR3: CASTLKGRQSTDTQYF
DNA: TGCGCCAGCACCCTAAAGGGGCGGCAAAGCACAGATACGCAGTATTTT

size: .
V: TRBV4-3
D: .
J: TRBJ2-1
CDR3: CASSPLAQYNEQFF
DNA: TGCGCCAGCAGCCCCCTAGCGCAGTACAATGAGCAGTTCTTC

size: .
V: TRBV5-1
D: .
J: TRBJ2-3
CDR3: CASSKQGTTDTQYF
DNA: TGCGCCAGCAGCAAACAAGGGACCACAGATACGCAGTATTTT

size: .
V: TRBV5-6
D: TRBD1
J: TRBJ2-1
CDR3: CASSYDRGRTYNEQFF
DNA: TGTGCCAGCAGCTACGACAGGGGACGCACCTACAATGAGCAGTTCTTC

size: .
V: TRBV19
D: TRBD2
J: TRBJ2-7
CDR3: CASSIGQGLAGYYEQYF
DNA: TGTGCCAGTAGTATAGGACAGGGACTAGCGGGCTACTACGAGCAGTACTTC

size: .
V: TRBV28
D: .
J: TRBJ2-3
CDR3: CASSLWGGQDHSTDTQYF
DNA: TGTGCCAGCAGCCTATGGGGGGGGCAGGACCATAGCACAGATACGCAGTATTTT

size: .
V: TRBV7-2
D: .
J: TRBJ2-5
CDR3: CASSFRRPRQETQYF
DNA: TGTGCCAGCAGCTTTCGGCGACCACGGCAAGAGACCCAGTACTTC

size: .
V: TRBV28
D: TRBD2
J: TRBJ2-1
CDR3: CASSPGLASNNEQFF
DNA: TGTGCCAGCAGCCCGGGACTAGCGTCGAACAATGAGCAGTTCTTC

size: .
V: TRBV30
D: .
J: TRBJ1-1
CDR3: CAWSAGLGEAFF
DNA: TGTGCCTGGAGTGCGGGACTTGGTGAAGCTTTCTTT

size: .
V: TRBV19
D: .
J: TRBJ2-1
CDR3: CASSTAGVGNEQFF
DNA: TGTGCCAGTAGTACGGCAGGGGTAGGCAATGAGCAGTTCTTC